Listed below are T cell receptor beta chains from one sample, sequenced in a study of shared clonotypes between healthy human individuals. Libraries were prepared by immunoSEQ multiplex PCR; TCRdb keeps only in-frame clonotypes and omits some of them. The table includes approximately 1,500,000 clones, approximately 98% detected once. What was sequenced was naive CD4+ T cells sorted from blood. The receptors here all came from a man aged 25-45 years in good health. The CDR3 runs from the conserved cysteine through the conserved F or W. D genes are given only for firm matches. The size field is filled for only some rows; it gives once, few, many or a size class.

clone size: .; V gene: TRBV11-2; D gene: .; J gene: TRBJ1-2; CDR3 protein: CASSSGVNYGYTF; CDR3 DNA: TGTGCCAGCAGCTCAGGGGTAAACTATGGCTACACCTTC
clone size: .; V gene: TRBV5-5; D gene: .; J gene: TRBJ1-1; CDR3 protein: CASSLVPGLNTEAFF; CDR3 DNA: TGTGCCAGCAGCTTGGTCCCAGGGCTGAACACTGAAGCTTTCTTT
clone size: once; V gene: TRBV9; D gene: TRBD2; J gene: TRBJ2-5; CDR3 protein: CASSVEDGLAGRGRETQYF; CDR3 DNA: TGTGCCAGCAGCGTAGAAGATGGGCTAGCGGGGCGGGGTAGAGAGACCCAGTACTTC
clone size: .; V gene: TRBV7-2; D gene: TRBD2; J gene: TRBJ2-6; CDR3 protein: CASSLGSGRGANVLTF; CDR3 DNA: TGTGCCAGCAGCTTAGGTAGCGGGAGAGGGGCCAACGTCCTGACTTTC
clone size: .; V gene: TRBV30; D gene: .; J gene: TRBJ1-4; CDR3 protein: CAWSVQGGREKLFF; CDR3 DNA: TGTGCCTGGAGTGTACAGGGTGGGCGTGAAAAACTGTTTTTT
clone size: .; V gene: TRBV11-3; D gene: .; J gene: TRBJ1-1; CDR3 protein: CASSPGPMNTEAFF; CDR3 DNA: TGTGCCAGCAGCCCCGGACCCATGAACACTGAAGCTTTCTTT
clone size: .; V gene: TRBV9; D gene: TRBD2; J gene: TRBJ2-3; CDR3 protein: CASRGTSGSTDTQYF; CDR3 DNA: TGTGCCAGCAGAGGGACTAGCGGGAGTACAGATACGCAGTATTTT
clone size: .; V gene: TRBV6-6; D gene: .; J gene: TRBJ2-1; CDR3 protein: CASRKGNEQFF; CDR3 DNA: TGTGCCAGCAGAAAGGGTAATGAGCAGTTCTTC
clone size: few; V gene: TRBV7-3; D gene: .; J gene: TRBJ2-2; CDR3 protein: CASSLIGVPGELFF; CDR3 DNA: TGTGCCAGCAGCTTAATCGGTGTCCCCGGGGAGCTGTTTTTT
clone size: .; V gene: TRBV5-1; D gene: TRBD2; J gene: TRBJ2-1; CDR3 protein: CASSNRPGLDTEQFF; CDR3 DNA: TGCGCCAGCAGCAACCGACCGGGACTAGATACTGAGCAGTTCTTC
clone size: .; V gene: TRBV9; D gene: .; J gene: TRBJ2-7; CDR3 protein: CASSVSGNTYEQYF; CDR3 DNA: TGTGCCAGCAGCGTATCAGGGAATACCTACGAGCAGTACTTC
clone size: .; V gene: TRBV4-1; D gene: .; J gene: TRBJ2-1; CDR3 protein: CASSHPPRTTYNEQFF; CDR3 DNA: TGCGCCAGCAGCCACCCCCCCCGAACTACCTACAATGAGCAGTTCTTC
clone size: .; V gene: TRBV11-3; D gene: TRBD1; J gene: TRBJ1-3; CDR3 protein: CASSLWVGTEEYSGNTIYF; CDR3 DNA: TGTGCCAGCAGCTTATGGGTCGGGACAGAAGAATACTCTGGAAACACCATATATTTT